One TCR beta chain is described in this entry. The data were obtained in a study of cytomegalovirus exposure and HLA in healthy donors. PCR employed 60 Vbeta and 13 Jbeta primers. The assay was immunoSEQ multiplex PCR, and TCRdb's table has in-frame clones only and misses some. The table lists around 40,000 clones, with about 6.4% in the top ten. The CDR3 length is 12 residues. CDR1 is SQVTM and CDR2 is ANQGSEA in the germline V gene. Losses at the gene ends were 6 bases for V and 8 bases for J; bases not matched to a gene: 3. This sequence joins TRBV29-1 and TRBJ1-6; 8 positions match TRBD1. The sample consisted of PBMCs. The clonotype was recovered from a human donor in good health. CDR3 coding DNA: TGCAGCGTCCGGACAGGGTATTCACCCCTCCACTTT. It translates to CSVRTGYSPLHF.